This TCR beta chain was identified in a study of cytomegalovirus exposure and HLA in healthy donors. The method was immunoSEQ multiplex PCR; TCRdb's version includes in-frame clones alone and lacks a portion of them. The sample consists of 150,000 to 200,000 clones, 75% to 90% of them appearing once. Germline-derived CDR1 and CDR2 are MDHEN and SYDVKM. Trimming took off 6 bases at V and 4 bases at J, with 15 bases between the two ends. This CDR3 has 14 amino acids. A word on this clone: Its matching antigen is unknown.

Study-wide results and caveats: According to a subsequent analysis, TCR clusters identified in the first cohort showed a tendency to co-occur across the approximately 120 validation repertoires.

The chain carries TRBV28 and TRBJ1-2, with a weak D call TRBD1 (5 bases). The sequence was collected from a man between 18 and 29 years old in good health and CMV-seropositive. The source material was PBMCs. CDR3 in DNA: TGTGCCAGCAGAATAGACAGACAGTCCTATGGCTACACCTTC. Its protein is CASRIDRQSYGYTF.